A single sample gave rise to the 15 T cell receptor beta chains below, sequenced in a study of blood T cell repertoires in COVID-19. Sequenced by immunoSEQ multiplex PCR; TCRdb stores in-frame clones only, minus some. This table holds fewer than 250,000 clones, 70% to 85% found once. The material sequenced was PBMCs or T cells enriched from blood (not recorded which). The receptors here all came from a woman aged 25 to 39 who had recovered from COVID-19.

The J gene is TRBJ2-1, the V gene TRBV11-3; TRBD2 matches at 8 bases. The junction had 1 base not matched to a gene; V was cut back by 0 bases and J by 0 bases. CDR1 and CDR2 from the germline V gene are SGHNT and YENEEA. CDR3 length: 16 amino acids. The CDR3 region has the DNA TGTGCCAGCAGCTTAGAGGGGACTAGCTCCTACAATGAGCAGTTCTTC. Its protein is CASSLEGTSSYNEQFF.

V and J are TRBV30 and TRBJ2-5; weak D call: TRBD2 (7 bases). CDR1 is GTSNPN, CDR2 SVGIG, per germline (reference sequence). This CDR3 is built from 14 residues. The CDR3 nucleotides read TGTGCTCTAGGGGGGGGCTTAGTCCAAGAGACCCAGTACTTC. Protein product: CALGGGLVQETQYF.

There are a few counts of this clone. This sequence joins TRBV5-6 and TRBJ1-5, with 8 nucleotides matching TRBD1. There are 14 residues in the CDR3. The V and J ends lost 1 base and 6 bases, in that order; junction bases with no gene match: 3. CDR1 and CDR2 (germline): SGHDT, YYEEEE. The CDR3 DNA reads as TGTGCCAGCAGCTTGCAGGGGGCGGTTCAGCCCCAGCATTTT. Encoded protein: CASSLQGAVQPQHF.

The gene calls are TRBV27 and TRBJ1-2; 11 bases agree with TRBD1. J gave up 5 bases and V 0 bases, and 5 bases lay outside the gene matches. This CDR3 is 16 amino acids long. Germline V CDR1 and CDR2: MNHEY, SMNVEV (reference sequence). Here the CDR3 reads CASSLSGQGANYGYTF. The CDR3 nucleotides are TGTGCCAGCAGTTTATCTGGACAGGGGGCAAATTATGGCTACACCTTC.

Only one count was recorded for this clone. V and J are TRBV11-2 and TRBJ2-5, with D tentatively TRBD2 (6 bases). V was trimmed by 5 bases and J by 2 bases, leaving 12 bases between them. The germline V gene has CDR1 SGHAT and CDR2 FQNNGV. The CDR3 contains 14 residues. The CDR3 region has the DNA TGTGCCAGCAGCCATGGAGGGCGGCAAGAGACCCAGTACTTC. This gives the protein CASSHGGRQETQYF.

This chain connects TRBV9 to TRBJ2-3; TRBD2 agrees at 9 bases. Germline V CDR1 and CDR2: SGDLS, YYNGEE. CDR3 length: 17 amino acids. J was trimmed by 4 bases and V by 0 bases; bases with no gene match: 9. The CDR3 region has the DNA TGTGCCAGCAGCGTAGTGGATAGCGGGAGTGCCGCAGATACGCAGTATTTT. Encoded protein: CASSVVDSGSAADTQYF.

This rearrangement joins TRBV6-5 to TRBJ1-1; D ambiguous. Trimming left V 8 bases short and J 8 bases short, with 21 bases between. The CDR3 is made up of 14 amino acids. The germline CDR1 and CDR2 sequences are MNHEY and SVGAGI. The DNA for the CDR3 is TGTGCCAGCGCTGGTCGGAGGGCCGGACCAGAAGCTTTCTTT. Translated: CASAGRRAGPEAFF.

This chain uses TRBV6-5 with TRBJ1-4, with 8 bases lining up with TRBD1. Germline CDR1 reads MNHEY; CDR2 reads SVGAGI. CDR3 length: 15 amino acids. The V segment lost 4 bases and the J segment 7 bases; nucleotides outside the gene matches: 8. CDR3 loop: CASSSSGGRGEKLFF. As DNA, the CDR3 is TGTGCCAGCAGTTCCTCAGGGGGCAGGGGTGAAAAACTGTTTTTT.

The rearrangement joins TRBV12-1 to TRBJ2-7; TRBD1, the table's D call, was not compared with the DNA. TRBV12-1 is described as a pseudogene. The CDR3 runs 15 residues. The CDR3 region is CASSPPNRNSYEQYF. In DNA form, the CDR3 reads TGTGCCAGCAGCCCCCCGAACAGGAACTCCTACGAGCAGTACTTC.

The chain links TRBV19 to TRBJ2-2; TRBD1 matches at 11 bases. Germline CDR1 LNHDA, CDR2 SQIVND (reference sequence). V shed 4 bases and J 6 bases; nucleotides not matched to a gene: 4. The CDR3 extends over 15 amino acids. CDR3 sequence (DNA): TGTGCCAGTAGTAAGGGACAGGGGGTCGCCGGGGAGCTGTTTTTT. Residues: CASSKGQGVAGELFF.

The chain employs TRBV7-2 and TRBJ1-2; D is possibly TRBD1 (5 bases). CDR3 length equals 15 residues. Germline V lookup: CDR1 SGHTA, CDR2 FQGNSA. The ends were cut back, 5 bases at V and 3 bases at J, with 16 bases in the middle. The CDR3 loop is CASSPYVGPHYGYTF. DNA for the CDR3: TGTGCCAGCAGCCCCTATGTGGGGCCCCACTATGGCTACACCTTC.

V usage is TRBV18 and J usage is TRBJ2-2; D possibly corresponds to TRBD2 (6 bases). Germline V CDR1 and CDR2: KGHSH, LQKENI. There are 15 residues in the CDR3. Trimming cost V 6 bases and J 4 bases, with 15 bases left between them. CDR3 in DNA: TGTGCCAGCTCCCTGGAGGGGCGGGGCACCGGGGAGCTGTTTTTT. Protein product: CASSLEGRGTGELFF.

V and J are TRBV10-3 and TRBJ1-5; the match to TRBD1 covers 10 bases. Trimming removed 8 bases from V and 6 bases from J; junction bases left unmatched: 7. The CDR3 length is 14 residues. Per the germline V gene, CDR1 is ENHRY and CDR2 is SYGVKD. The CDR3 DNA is TGTGCCATCGACAGGGGGCTTTTTGGTCAGCCCCAGCATTTT. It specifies CAIDRGLFGQPQHF.

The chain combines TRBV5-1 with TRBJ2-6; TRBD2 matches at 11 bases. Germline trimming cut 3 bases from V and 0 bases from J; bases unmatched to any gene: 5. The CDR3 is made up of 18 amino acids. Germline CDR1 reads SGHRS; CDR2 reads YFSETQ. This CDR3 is CASSWTGTSGSGANVLTF. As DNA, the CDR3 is TGCGCCAGCAGCTGGACCGGGACTAGCGGCTCTGGGGCCAACGTCCTGACTTTC.

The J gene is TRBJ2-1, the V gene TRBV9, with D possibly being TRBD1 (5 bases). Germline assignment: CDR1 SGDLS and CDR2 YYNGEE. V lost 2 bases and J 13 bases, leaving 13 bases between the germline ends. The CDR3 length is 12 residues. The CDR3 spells CASSVGQGGQFF. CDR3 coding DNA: TGTGCCAGCAGCGTGGGGCAGGGTGGACAGTTCTTC. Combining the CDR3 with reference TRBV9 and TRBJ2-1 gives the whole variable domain DSGVTQTPKHLITATGQRVTLRCSPRSGDLSVYWYQQSLDQGLQFLIQYYNGEERAKGNILERFSAQQFPDLHSELNLSSLELGDSALYFCASSVGQGGQFFGPGTRLTVL.